Listed here are 21 T cell receptor beta chains from one sample, sequenced in a study of blood T cells in healthy people across ages. Through a sample-barcoded 5' primer and a J-beta primer mix, a second PCR was run for roughly 7 to 12 cycles. One entry per CDR3 protein results from TCRdb running MiXCR on the 5' RACE reads. The table shows more than 1 million distinct CDR3 sequences, with 40% to 45% occurring only once. Material: blood. The origin of the receptors is a woman aged 55-70 years in good health.

The rearrangement uses TRBV7-9 and TRBJ2-3; 10 bases map to TRBD2. The length of the CDR3 is 18 residues. CDR1 is SEHNR and CDR2 is FQNEAQ in the germline V gene (reference sequence). With 5 bases clipped from V and 0 bases from J, the junction kept 11 bases outside the gene matches. The CDR3 coding sequence is TGTGCCAGCAGCAAACAGCTAAGCGGGGGGGGTAGCACAGATACGCAGTATTTT. Translating it yields CASSKQLSGGGSTDTQYF.

The rearrangement links TRBV4-2 to TRBJ2-1, with 11 bases fitting TRBD2. The trim removed 1 base at V and 8 bases at J, leaving 13 bases unmatched. This CDR3 has 18 amino acids. Per germline, CDR1 LGHNA and CDR2 YNFKEQ. The CDR3 DNA follows: TGTGCCAGCAGCCAAGCCCTTAGGGGTAGCGGGAGGGTACATGAGCAGTTCTTC. It encodes CASSQALRGSGRVHEQFF.

The gene calls are TRBV21-1 and TRBJ2-7. TRBV21-1 is a listed pseudogene. The CDR3 spans 15 residues. DNA of the CDR3: TGTGCCAGCAGCAAGGATCGGCCAGAGAACTACGAGCAGTACTTC. Its protein is CASSKDRPENYEQYF.

The chain employs TRBV20-1 and TRBJ1-2; D is unclear. CDR1 and CDR2 from the germline V gene are DFQATT and SNEGSKA (reference sequence). The germline V and J ends were trimmed by 3 bases and 4 bases, with 15 bases remaining between them. The CDR3 extends over 14 amino acids. This CDR3 is CSASASRLGYGYTF. CDR3 sequence (DNA): TGCAGTGCTAGCGCCTCGAGGCTCGGCTATGGCTACACCTTC.

This chain uses TRBV25-1 with TRBJ2-1; D ambiguous. This CDR3 comprises 12 residues. Trimming stripped 2 bases from V and 9 bases from J, with 8 bases between. The V gene's germline CDR1 is MGHDK and CDR2 SYGVNS. For the CDR3, the DNA is TGTGCCAGCAGTGAACGAGCAGTTGAGCAGTTCTTC. Translated, it gives CASSERAVEQFF.

The chain employs TRBV20-1 and TRBJ2-1, with TRBD2 matching 12 bases. V lost 5 bases, J lost 8 bases, and 7 bases stayed unmatched. CDR1 is DFQATT and CDR2 is SNEGSKA in the germline V gene (reference sequence). This CDR3 spans 14 amino acids. The CDR3: CSARPSGRAYEQFF. The DNA for the CDR3 is TGCAGTGCTCGTCCTAGCGGGAGGGCCTATGAGCAGTTCTTC.

This clonotype was seen a handful of times. CDR3 sequence: CSARDLLGPPTQYF. The CDR3 coding sequence is TGCAGTGCTAGAGATCTCTTGGGTCCCCCCACGCAGTATTTT. The chain employs TRBV20-1 and TRBJ2-3; D unresolved. Trimming took off 0 bases at V and 9 bases at J, with 16 bases between the two ends. Germline V gene sequence: CDR1 DFQATT, CDR2 SNEGSKA (reference sequence). The CDR3 sequence is 14 residues long.

The V call is TRBV12-3 or TRBV12-4, the J call TRBJ2-2, with 11 bases fitting TRBD2. CDR3 length: 17 amino acids. Unmatched junction bases numbered 5, after V lost 5 bases and J lost 0 bases. In DNA, the CDR3 is TGTGCCAGCAGTGTGCCTAGCGGGAGGACGAACACCGGGGAGCTGTTTTTT. Protein product: CASSVPSGRTNTGELFF.

This clonotype was counted a few times. J is TRBJ2-5 and V is TRBV10-3; TRBD2 might be the D (6 bases). With 8 bases removed from V and 5 bases from J, the gap between germline ends came to 9 bases. The CDR3 covers 11 residues. CDR1 and CDR2 (germline): ENHRY, SYGVKD. In DNA form, the CDR3 reads TGTGCCATCGGCGGGGCTGAGACCCAGTACTTC. The encoded protein is CAIGGAETQYF.

This clonotype has more than one count but fewer than ten. This chain connects TRBV6-1 to TRBJ2-7, with TRBD2 matching 11 bases. CDR1 is MNHNS, CDR2 SASEGT, per germline. There are 16 residues in the CDR3. J lost 4 bases, V lost 2 bases, and 7 bases had no gene match. CDR3 residues: CASSEWLLAGGYEQYF. The CDR3 DNA reads TGTGCCAGCAGTGAATGGTTGCTAGCGGGAGGATACGAGCAGTACTTC.

The rearrangement uses TRBV29-1 and TRBJ2-5, with D possibly being TRBD2 (7 bases). V lost 5 bases and J lost 7, with 14 bases in between. The length of the CDR3 is 12 residues. CDR1 SQVTM and CDR2 ANQGSEA come from the germline V gene. CDR3 protein: CSVRGARGTQYF. The CDR3 coding sequence is TGCAGCGTTCGGGGGGCGCGGGGGACCCAGTACTTC.

The V and J genes are TRBV20-1 and TRBJ1-4, with 9 positions matching TRBD1. This CDR3 contains 17 residues. The germline V gene has CDR1 DFQATT and CDR2 SNEGSKA (reference sequence). V shed 5 bases, J shed 5 bases, and the junction held 15 bases outside the gene matches. The CDR3 DNA follows: TGCAGTGCTCGACTGGGGCACGCCGGGACAGGGAATGAAAAACTGTTTTTT. Encoded protein: CSARLGHAGTGNEKLFF.

J is TRBJ2-7 and V is TRBV6-1; D is unresolved. Per the germline V gene, CDR1 is MNHNS and CDR2 is SASEGT. This CDR3 has 15 amino acids. Trimming removed 0 bases from V and 3 bases from J, with 12 bases in between. CDR3 amino acids: CASSEAWQIDYEQYF. DNA for the CDR3: TGTGCCAGCAGTGAAGCGTGGCAGATCGACTACGAGCAGTACTTC.

The rearrangement links TRBV11-2 to TRBJ2-3; TRBD2 matches 9 bases. This CDR3 is 15 amino acids long. Germline CDR1 and CDR2: SGHAT and FQNNGV. Trimming cost V 5 bases and J 1 base; bases outside gene matches: 4. The CDR3 bases are TGTGCCAGCAGCAAGCGGACTAGCGGCACAGATACGCAGTATTTT. Its translation: CASSKRTSGTDTQYF.

The CDR3, as DNA: TGTGCCAGCAGTTTCGGGGGTTCGCTCAACTATGGCTACACCTTC. Residues: CASSFGGSLNYGYTF. V and J are TRBV27 and TRBJ1-2, with D possibly being TRBD1 (5 bases). Trimming left V 3 bases short and J 2 bases short, with 13 bases between. The CDR3 is 15 amino acids. Germline lookup yields CDR1 MNHEY and CDR2 SMNVEV (reference sequence).

The chain carries TRBV11-2 and TRBJ2-1; D may be TRBD2 (5 bases). V dropped 5 bases and J dropped 0 bases, with 14 bases sitting between them. This CDR3 region has 16 residues. From germline, CDR1 is SGHAT and CDR2 FQNNGV. The CDR3 DNA reads TGTGCCAGCAGCCCCGGGGAGTTAAGCTCCTACAATGAGCAGTTCTTC. Its protein product is CASSPGELSSYNEQFF.

The table lists this clonotype with a count of one. V gene TRBV12-3 or TRBV12-4 combines with J gene TRBJ1-2, with D hard to call. The V and J ends lost 7 bases and 2 bases respectively, with 8 bases between them. This CDR3 is 12 amino acids long. CDR3 sequence (DNA): TGTGCCAGCATGGGCAGAAACTATGGCTACACCTTC. Protein sequence: CASMGRNYGYTF.

This clonotype was counted between two and nine times. The V gene is TRBV14, the J gene TRBJ2-7; tentatively, D is TRBD1 (6 bases). CDR3 length: 15 residues. From germline, CDR1 is SGHDN and CDR2 FVKESK. The V gene lost 3 bases and the J gene lost 2 bases, with 14 bases spanning the gap. The CDR3 nucleotides are TGTGCCAGCAGCCACTCTACAGGGAACCCCTACGAGCAGTACTTC. Encoded protein: CASSHSTGNPYEQYF.

This clonotype was counted once. The chain couples TRBV20-1 to TRBJ2-7; D may be TRBD2 (8 bases). V lost 6 bases and J lost 1, with 19 bases in between. This CDR3 is 15 amino acids long. The germline CDR1 and CDR2 sequences are DFQATT and SNEGSKA (reference sequence). CDR3 residues: CSAGRGLAGSYEQYF. CDR3 in DNA: TGCAGTGCCGGGAGGGGGCTAGCGGGTTCCTACGAGCAGTACTTC.

The chain has TRBV29-1 and TRBJ1-2, with a tentative D call TRBD1 (5 bases). V lost 4 bases to trimming and J lost 8 bases, with 14 bases between them. CDR3 length: 12 amino acids. Germline CDR1 reads SQVTM; CDR2 reads ANQGSEA. CDR3 coding DNA: TGCAGCGTTGTACAGGCCCTTACAGGCTACACCTTC. This translates into CSVVQALTGYTF.

Here the CDR3 reads CASSQVTGSNYGYTF. The CDR3 DNA sequence: TGCGCCAGCAGCCAAGTTACGGGGTCCAACTATGGCTACACCTTC. The rearrangement joins TRBV4-1 to TRBJ1-2; D remains unclear. V lost 1 base and J 2 bases, leaving 11 bases between the germline ends. This CDR3 spans 15 amino acids. Germline lookup yields CDR1 MGHRA and CDR2 YSYEKL.